A single sample is the source of the 11 T cell receptor beta chains below, sequenced in a study of human T cells and chemical hapten exposure. Before extraction, the whole blood was not fractionated, and total RNA was taken from it. TCRdb processed the 5' RACE reads anew with MiXCR; each CDR3 protein has one entry. The sample shows approximately 150,000 distinct CDR3 sequences, around 4% of them seen only once. The receptors derive from a female donor in good health.

This clonotype was counted ten times or more. V gene TRBV9 combines with J gene TRBJ2-2, with 8 positions matching TRBD1. The length of the CDR3 is 18 residues. V dropped 4 bases and J dropped 3; count of bases not matched to a gene: 14. CDR1 is SGDLS and CDR2 is YYNGEE in the germline V gene. The CDR3 DNA reads as TGTGCCAGCAGCTCGTCCTCTTTTGGACAGGGCCACACCGGGGAGCTGTTTTTT. The encoded protein is CASSSSSFGQGHTGELFF.

Many counts were recorded for this clonotype. J is TRBJ2-3 and V is TRBV14; D unclear. V shed 2 bases and J shed 2 bases, with 14 bases lying between them. CDR1 is SGHDN and CDR2 is FVKESK in the germline V gene. The CDR3 is 16 residues long. The CDR3 protein is CASSQLVARLTDTQYF. As DNA, the CDR3 is TGTGCCAGCAGCCAATTGGTTGCGCGACTCACAGATACGCAGTATTTT.

This clonotype showed up many times. V is TRBV6-1 and J is TRBJ2-3, with D uncertain. Germline V gene sequence: CDR1 MNHNS, CDR2 SASEGT. The CDR3 is 14 amino acids. V lost 7 bases, J lost 0 bases, and 11 bases lay in between. The CDR3 region has the DNA TGTGCCAGCAATTCCTTTACTAGCACAGATACGCAGTATTTT. It codes for CASNSFTSTDTQYF.

In this sample, this clonotype turned up many times. V is TRBV18 and J is TRBJ2-7; no reliable D call. The CDR3 sequence is 13 residues long. The V gene lost 0 bases and the J gene lost 2 bases, with 5 bases spanning the gap. Germline CDR1 and CDR2: KGHSH and LQKENI. In nucleotides, the CDR3 is TGTGCCAGCTCACCACCCGGAACCTACGAGCAGTACTTC. Its protein is CASSPPGTYEQYF.

This clonotype was seen repeatedly, ten times or more. This rearrangement joins TRBV2 to TRBJ2-7, with D perhaps being TRBD1 or TRBD2 (5 bases each). The CDR3 covers 14 residues. Germline V gene lookup returns CDR1 SNHLY and CDR2 FYNNEI. V shed 6 bases and J shed 4 bases, with 16 bases lying between them. CDR3: CASRGDGTFYEQYF. The CDR3 DNA reads TGTGCCAGCAGGGGGGACGGTACCTTTTACGAGCAGTACTTC.

V is TRBV14 and J is TRBJ1-2; tentatively, D is TRBD1 (5 bases). The CDR3 loop spans 13 amino acids. Trimming pared 1 base from V and 5 bases from J, leaving 8 bases between. In germline, CDR1 is SGHDN, CDR2 FVKESK. For the CDR3, the DNA is TGTGCCAGCAGCCAAGGTTGGGGGTATGGCTACACCTTC. It encodes CASSQGWGYGYTF.

The chain links TRBV7-6 to TRBJ2-5; tentative D call: TRBD1 (5 bases). V lost 0 bases and J lost 0, with 17 bases in between. There are 18 residues in the CDR3. The germline gives CDR1 SGHVS, CDR2 FNYEAQ. The CDR3 nucleotides are TGTGCCAGCAGCTTAGCGCTGAGTTCCAGGGCGTACCAAGAGACCCAGTACTTC. Amino acid sequence: CASSLALSSRAYQETQYF.

This clonotype was counted many times. The chain combines TRBV20-1 with TRBJ2-3; D is tentatively TRBD1 or TRBD2 (5 bases each). Germline V gene sequence: CDR1 DFQATT, CDR2 SNEGSKA (reference sequence). There are 14 residues in the CDR3. V lost 4 bases and J 5 bases, leaving 16 bases between the germline ends. The CDR3 here is CSAKTGTEVDTQYF. The DNA of the CDR3 is TGCAGTGCTAAGACCGGGACCGAGGTAGATACGCAGTATTTT.

In its sample, this clonotype was seen many times. The V and J genes are TRBV29-1 and TRBJ2-6; no clear D. The CDR3 loop spans 15 amino acids. Deletions cut 1 base from V and 0 bases from J, with 7 bases between. CDR1 is SQVTM, CDR2 ANQGSEA, per germline. As DNA, the CDR3 is TGCAGCGTTGAAGTACTGCTCTCTGGGGCCAACGTCCTGACTTTC. This encodes CSVEVLLSGANVLTF.

This clonotype was counted many times. This chain connects TRBV2 to TRBJ2-2; 7 nucleotides align to TRBD2. V was pared by 4 bases and J by 4 bases, with 9 bases of the junction left unmatched. The CDR3 totals 16 residues. Looked up from germline, CDR1 is SNHLY and CDR2 is FYNNEI. The CDR3 DNA reads as TGTGCCAGCAGTGGATTACGGGGGGTGGTCACCGGGGAGCTGTTTTTT. Amino acid sequence: CASSGLRGVVTGELFF.

In this sample, this clonotype turned up many times. The rearrangement uses TRBV10-3 and TRBJ2-7, with TRBD1 as a possible D gene (5 bases). Germline lookup yields CDR1 ENHRY and CDR2 SYGVKD. V lost 7 bases and J 3 bases, leaving 13 bases between the germline ends. The CDR3 is made up of 13 amino acids. This CDR3 reads CAIKQAGYYEQYF. The CDR3 nucleotides are TGTGCCATCAAACAGGCCGGCTACTACGAGCAGTACTTC.